These 26 T cell receptor beta chains were sequenced from one sample in a study of T cell repertoires in cytomegalovirus infection. TCRdb reprocessed the reads with MiXCR, giving one entry per CDR3 protein. This sample has approximately 110,000 distinct CDR3 sequences, with roughly 41% found just once. No antigens are known for them. This specimen consisted of CD8+ T cells from cultured PBMCs, obtained from culture after CMV antigen stimulation. The receptors here all came from a human donor in good health (CMV status not recorded). Some clones in this sample may be carry-over from other donors' samples.

The chain carries TRBV7-3 and TRBJ1-1; 9 bases are shared with TRBD1. In germline, CDR1 is SGHTA, CDR2 FQGTGA. The CDR3 length is 14 residues. J lost 5 bases, V lost 6 bases, and 7 bases had no gene match. CDR3 coding DNA: TGTGCCAGCAGTACAGGGGGCGCAGGGACTGAAGCTTTCTTT. Protein: CASSTGGAGTEAFF.

CDR3 sequence: CSAPPTQYSNQPQHF. For the CDR3, the DNA is TGCAGTGCTCCCCCGACTCAATATAGCAATCAGCCCCAGCATTTT. This chain links TRBV20-1 with TRBJ1-5; D gene ambiguous. The CDR3 consists of 15 residues. The germline V gene has CDR1 DFQATT and CDR2 SNEGSKA (reference sequence). Trimming pared 5 bases from V and 0 bases from J, leaving 14 bases between.

This clonotype was seen a handful of times. V usage is TRBV6-5 and J usage is TRBJ2-5; TRBD2 aligns across 8 bases. V gave up 0 bases and J gave up 5 bases; unmatched junction bases: 5. Germline values: CDR1 MNHEY, CDR2 SVGAGI. The CDR3 spans 15 residues. The CDR3 spells CASSYSGGGPETQYF. The CDR3 DNA is TGTGCCAGCAGTTACTCTGGCGGGGGGCCGGAGACCCAGTACTTC.

The CDR3 sequence is CSAQRQGRGTDTQYF. The CDR3 nucleotides read TGCAGTGCGCAACGACAGGGGAGGGGGACAGATACGCAGTATTTT. The chain joins TRBV20-1 to TRBJ2-3, with D tentatively TRBD1 (8 bases). Per germline, CDR1 DFQATT and CDR2 SNEGSKA (reference sequence). Trimming stripped 6 bases from V and 3 bases from J, with 19 bases between. CDR3 length equals 15 residues.

The gene calls are TRBV18 and TRBJ2-1; 10 nucleotides align to TRBD1. There are 17 residues in the CDR3. CDR1 and CDR2 (germline): KGHSH, LQKENI. V lost 3 bases to trimming and J lost 10 bases; unmatched junction nucleotides: 15. CDR3 sequence: CASSPITGTGAEKEQFF. The DNA of the CDR3 is TGTGCCAGCTCACCGATAACCGGGACAGGGGCGGAAAAAGAGCAGTTCTTC.

Only a few counts were recorded for this clonotype. V is TRBV6-1 and J is TRBJ1-2, with unresolved D. CDR1 MNHNS and CDR2 SASEGT come from the germline V gene. The ends were cut back, 10 bases at V and 1 base at J, with 10 bases in the middle. This CDR3 has 12 residues. In DNA form, the CDR3 reads TGTGCCACCAGAGATGTTAACTATGGCTACACCTTC. It codes for CATRDVNYGYTF.

This clonotype occurred a few times. The V call is TRBV5-1, the J call TRBJ1-2; a possible D gene is TRBD1 (5 bases). From germline, CDR1 is SGHRS and CDR2 YFSETQ. V gave up 2 bases and J gave up 3 bases, with 11 bases separating them. The CDR3 sequence is 14 residues long. The CDR3: CASSFDTGHYGYTF. The CDR3 DNA follows: TGCGCCAGCAGCTTCGATACGGGGCACTATGGCTACACCTTC.

The genes are TRBV19 and TRBJ2-1, with a tentative D call TRBD2 (7 bases). Germline V gene data show CDR1 as LNHDA and CDR2 as SQIVND (reference sequence). The V and J ends lost 7 bases and 4 bases respectively, with 14 bases between them. The CDR3 totals 14 residues. The DNA for the CDR3 is TGTGCCAGTACCCCGAGGGGGGGATACAATGAGCAGTTCTTC. Encoded protein: CASTPRGGYNEQFF. Variable domain in full (rest from reference TRBV19 and TRBJ2-1): DGGITQSPKYLFRKEGQNVTLSCEQNLNHDAMYWYRQDPGQGLRLIYYSQIVNDFQKGDIAEGYSVSREKKESFPLTVTSAQKNPTAFYLCASTPRGGYNEQFFGPGTRLTVL.

This clonotype has a handful of counts. The chain has TRBV7-9 and TRBJ2-7; either TRBD1 or TRBD2 may fit D (5 bases each). Germline V gene lookup returns CDR1 SEHNR and CDR2 FQNEAQ (reference sequence). The germline V and J ends were trimmed by 5 bases and 2 bases, with 7 bases remaining between them. This CDR3 is 12 amino acids long. The CDR3 sequence is CASSPGPYEQYF. CDR3 coding DNA: TGTGCCAGCAGCCCGGGGCCCTACGAGCAGTACTTC.

The chain uses TRBV5-1 and TRBJ2-7, with a tentative D call TRBD2 (6 bases). Per the germline V gene, CDR1 is SGHRS and CDR2 is YFSETQ. The CDR3 runs to 16 residues. The V end lost 5 bases, the J end lost 4 bases, and 22 bases lay between the germline ends. CDR3 residues: CASSGEFTRGEYEQYF. Written as DNA, the CDR3 is TGCGCCAGCAGTGGGGAGTTCACGCGGGGCGAATACGAGCAGTACTTC.

V and J are TRBV7-6 and TRBJ2-1; 11 nucleotides align to TRBD2. There are 17 residues in the CDR3. V dropped 0 bases and J dropped 7; count of bases not matched to a gene: 8. Germline CDR1 and CDR2: SGHVS and FNYEAQ. CDR3 residues: CASSLAPPSGGLNEQFF. The CDR3 DNA reads TGTGCCAGCAGCTTAGCGCCCCCTAGCGGGGGGCTGAATGAGCAGTTCTTC.

The CDR3 sequence is CASSLAQGWETQYF. The CDR3 coding sequence is TGTGCCAGCAGCTTAGCTCAGGGCTGGGAGACCCAGTACTTC. The chain employs TRBV7-6 and TRBJ2-5; perhaps TRBD1 as D (5 bases). There are 14 residues in the CDR3. Trimming stripped 0 bases from V and 5 bases from J, with 10 bases between. CDR1 SGHVS and CDR2 FNYEAQ come from the germline V gene.

The J gene is TRBJ2-7, the V gene TRBV2, with D tentatively TRBD2 (5 bases). Trimming took 5 bases from V and 2 from J, leaving 13 bases between them. CDR3 length: 14 amino acids. The germline gives CDR1 SNHLY, CDR2 FYNNEI. CDR3 region: CASSQRGYAYEQYF. As DNA, the CDR3 is TGTGCCAGCAGTCAACGGGGTTACGCCTACGAGCAGTACTTC.

Only a few counts were recorded for this clonotype. V usage is TRBV28 and J usage is TRBJ2-7; D may be TRBD1 or TRBD2 (5 bases each). The CDR3 runs to 13 residues. Germline assignment: CDR1 MDHEN and CDR2 SYDVKM. Trimming shortened V by 5 bases and J by 7 bases, and 15 bases separated the two germline ends. For the CDR3, the DNA is TGTGCCAGCAGTCGAGGGGTCCTGGGGGAGCAGTACTTC. It specifies CASSRGVLGEQYF.

This clonotype has just one count. V is TRBV28 and J is TRBJ2-7, with 8 bases lining up with TRBD2. The V gene's germline CDR1 is MDHEN and CDR2 SYDVKM. The CDR3 spans 12 residues. Trimming at V came to 6 bases and at J to 3 bases, leaving 1 base not matched to a gene. This CDR3 reads CASRTSGYEQYF. Here the CDR3 DNA reads TGTGCCAGCAGAACTAGCGGCTACGAGCAGTACTTC.

The rearrangement uses TRBV9 and TRBJ2-3; a possible D gene is TRBD1 (5 bases). V was clipped by 4 bases and J by 0 bases, with 15 bases between them. Germline CDR1 SGDLS, CDR2 YYNGEE. The CDR3 sequence is 16 residues long. CDR3 DNA: TGTGCCAGCAGCCTAGGGGTGATCTCTAGCACAGATACGCAGTATTTT. Translated: CASSLGVISSTDTQYF.

This clonotype turned up a few times. The rearrangement joins TRBV7-2 to TRBJ2-1; D perhaps matches TRBD1 (6 bases). V was shortened by 4 bases and J by 0 bases, with 22 bases between the two germline ends. The CDR3 sequence is 19 residues long. Germline V gene sequence: CDR1 SGHTA, CDR2 FQGNSA. CDR3 in amino acids: CASSYPTLDRPDSYNEQFF. Here the CDR3 DNA reads TGTGCCAGCAGCTACCCGACATTAGACAGGCCAGACTCCTACAATGAGCAGTTCTTC.

In nucleotides, the CDR3 is TGTGCCAGCAGCTTAACTCTTGCAGGGTTCGCCTACGAGCAGTACTTC. It is translated as CASSLTLAGFAYEQYF. The J gene is TRBJ2-7, the V gene TRBV7-3; D is perhaps TRBD1 (5 bases). Germline CDR1 reads SGHTA; CDR2 reads FQGTGA. This CDR3 has 16 amino acids. V lost 0 bases and J lost 2, with 14 bases in between.

The chain recombines TRBV19 with TRBJ1-1, with D tentatively TRBD1 (6 bases). The CDR3 consists of 13 residues. V was clipped by 7 bases and J by 3 bases, with 12 bases between them. CDR1 and CDR2 from the germline V gene are LNHDA and SQIVND (reference sequence). The DNA for the CDR3 is TGTGCCAGTACCATCGGGGGGCACACTGAAGCTTTCTTT. It specifies CASTIGGHTEAFF.

The V call is TRBV20-1, the J call TRBJ2-7; the match to TRBD2 covers 13 bases. V shed 0 bases, J shed 4 bases, and the junction held 3 bases outside the gene matches. The CDR3 is 15 amino acids. The germline V gene encodes CDR1 DFQATT and CDR2 SNEGSKA (reference sequence). In nucleotides, the CDR3 is TGCAGTGCTAGAGATTTGACTAGCGGGGGGTACGAGCAGTACTTC. Translation: CSARDLTSGGYEQYF.

This sequence joins TRBV2 and TRBJ2-3; 7 bases are a match to TRBD1. After removal of 0 bases from V and 7 bases from J, the junction contained 4 bases not matched to a gene. CDR1 is SNHLY and CDR2 is FYNNEI in the germline V gene. The CDR3 covers 14 residues. The CDR3: CASSEAGTAYTQYF. CDR3 coding DNA: TGTGCCAGCAGTGAAGCGGGGACAGCCTATACGCAGTATTTT.

This clonotype turned up a few times. The chain combines TRBV7-2 with TRBJ2-7; possibly TRBD1 for D (5 bases). This CDR3 region has 19 residues. Per germline, CDR1 SGHTA and CDR2 FQGNSA. V shed 1 base and J shed 0 bases, with 22 bases lying between them. In nucleotides, the CDR3 is TGTGCCAGCAGCTTAGAGGGTGGGGCGGTGCTCGGGTTCTCCTACGAGCAGTACTTC. It codes for CASSLEGGAVLGFSYEQYF.

This clonotype was picked up many times. V gene TRBV7-4 combines with J gene TRBJ2-7; 12 nucleotides agree with TRBD2. There are 17 residues in the CDR3. Germline-derived CDR1 and CDR2 are SGHVT and SQSDAQ. With V trimmed by 2 bases and J by 4 bases, 9 bases remained unmatched. CDR3 coding DNA: TGTGCCAGCAGCTTAAGTCCACTAGCGGGGGGCCCTTACGAGCAGTACTTC. This translates into CASSLSPLAGGPYEQYF. The full variable domain, in which reference TRBV7-4 and TRBJ2-7 provide the parts outside the CDR3, is GAGVSQSPRYKVAKRGRDVALRCDSISGHVTLYWYRQTLGQGSEVLTYSQSDAQRDKSGRPSGRFSAERPERSVSTLKIQRTEQGDSAVYLCASSLSPLAGGPYEQYFGPGTRLTVT.

In its sample, this clonotype was seen a few times. This chain joins TRBV4-1 and TRBJ1-5; maybe TRBD1 (5 bases). This CDR3 spans 13 amino acids. CDR1 is MGHRA and CDR2 is YSYEKL in the germline V gene. V lost 1 base and J lost 6, with 7 bases in between. Written as DNA, the CDR3 is TGCGCCAGCAGCCAAGCAGGGAGTCAGCCCCAGCATTTT. Its protein is CASSQAGSQPQHF.

The genes are TRBV29-1 and TRBJ1-2, with D perhaps TRBD1 (5 bases). Trimming shortened V by 7 bases and J by 6 bases, and 18 bases separated the two germline ends. The CDR3 is 13 amino acids. CDR1 is SQVTM and CDR2 is ANQGSEA in the germline V gene. The CDR3 loop is CSAYDRGSHGYTF. DNA for the CDR3: TGCAGCGCTTATGACAGAGGTTCGCATGGCTACACCTTC.

The V call is TRBV2, the J call TRBJ2-1; tentative D call: TRBD1 (5 bases). CDR1 SNHLY and CDR2 FYNNEI come from the germline V gene. This CDR3 region has 13 residues. V lost 7 bases, J lost 7 bases, and 14 bases lay in between. In DNA, the CDR3 is TGTGCCAGCACTAGGGGTATGGTTAATGAGCAGTTCTTC. The encoded protein is CASTRGMVNEQFF. Full variable domain (missing parts from reference TRBV2 and TRBJ2-1): EPEVTQTPSHQVTQMGQEVILRCVPISNHLYFYWYRQILGQKVEFLVSFYNNEISEKSEIFDDQFSVERPDGSNFTLKIRSTKLEDSAMYFCASTRGMVNEQFFGPGTRLTVL.